The 22 T cell receptor beta chains given below trace back to one sample, sequenced in a study of blood T cell repertoires in COVID-19. Some clones are missing from TCRdb's copy, which holds only in-frame ones; the method was immunoSEQ multiplex PCR. This repertoire shows 55,000 to 75,000 clones, 73% found once; its top ten account for approximately 20%. Sequenced material: peripheral blood. The receptors originated from a man between 60 and 70 years old with acute or convalescent COVID-19.

This rearrangement joins TRBV19 to TRBJ1-4; D gene ambiguous. V shed 1 base and J shed 0 bases, with 9 bases lying between them. Per germline, CDR1 LNHDA and CDR2 SQIVND (reference sequence). This CDR3 contains 16 residues. CDR3 bases: TGTGCCAGTAGTATAGTGGGGAGACCAACTAATGAAAAACTGTTTTTT. This gives the protein CASSIVGRPTNEKLFF.

The V and J genes are TRBV5-4 and TRBJ2-5; D possibly corresponds to TRBD2 (6 bases). Between the trimmed V and J ends, which lost 4 bases and 5 bases, there was a span of 15 bases. The CDR3 is 14 amino acids. The germline V gene encodes CDR1 SGHNT and CDR2 YYREEE (reference sequence). CDR3 nucleotide sequence: TGTGCCAGCAGCCGGGGGAGCGGTAGGGAGACCCAGTACTTC. This gives the protein CASSRGSGRETQYF.

This chain connects TRBV19 to TRBJ1-6; no clear D gene. The CDR3 contains 13 residues. Germline V lookup: CDR1 LNHDA, CDR2 SQIVND (reference sequence). V shed 5 bases and J shed 7 bases, with 9 bases lying between them. The CDR3 nucleotides are TGTGCCAGTAGTTTTGGCAGGAATTCACCCCTCCACTTT. As protein: CASSFGRNSPLHF.

This clone came up once. The V and J genes are TRBV30 and TRBJ1-4; 9 positions match TRBD1. The germline CDR1 and CDR2 sequences are GTSNPN and SVGIG (reference sequence). V lost 1 base and J lost 10; bases outside the gene matches: 10. The CDR3 covers 15 residues. The CDR3 nucleotides are TGTGCCTGGAGTGCCTGGACAGGGGACGTTGGAAAACTGTTTTTT. Translating gives CAWSAWTGDVGKLFF. The full variable domain, its missing parts supplied by reference TRBV30 and TRBJ1-4, is SQTIHQWPATLVQPVGSPLSLECTVEGTSNPNLYWYRQAAGRGLQLLFYSVGIGQISSEVPQNLSASRPQDRQFILSSKKLLLSDSGFYLCAWSAWTGDVGKLFFGSGTQLSVL.

This clone has just a few counts. The chain joins TRBV7-3 to TRBJ2-6; D perhaps matches TRBD1 (6 bases). The CDR3 is 16 amino acids. Germline loops: CDR1 SGHTA, CDR2 FQGTGA. Trimming stripped 1 base from V and 2 bases from J, with 9 bases between. The CDR3 reads CASSLIGGPGANVLTF. The CDR3 nucleotides are TGTGCCAGCAGCTTAATAGGGGGACCTGGGGCCAACGTCCTGACTTTC.

The V and J genes are TRBV6-6 and TRBJ2-2; D unclear. CDR3 length equals 15 residues. With 5 bases removed from V and 3 bases from J, the gap between germline ends came to 13 bases. Germline V gene sequence: CDR1 MNHNY, CDR2 SVGAGI (reference sequence). The CDR3 here is CASSPEEPYTGELFF. CDR3 in DNA: TGTGCCAGCAGTCCCGAGGAGCCCTACACCGGGGAGCTGTTTTTT.

The chain links TRBV5-1 to TRBJ1-1, with a possible D match to TRBD1 (6 bases). The CDR3 covers 14 residues. Germline V gene data show CDR1 as SGHRS and CDR2 as YFSETQ. V was trimmed by 5 bases and J by 1 base, leaving 12 bases between them. The CDR3 DNA sequence: TGCGCCAGCAGAAGGACAGAAGGGAACACTGAAGCTTTCTTT. It yields the protein CASRRTEGNTEAFF.

The chain links TRBV30 to TRBJ2-1, with a weak D call TRBD2 (5 bases). This CDR3 comprises 15 residues. The V gene's germline CDR1 is GTSNPN and CDR2 SVGIG (reference sequence). Trimming stripped 0 bases from V and 7 bases from J, with 16 bases between. The CDR3 coding sequence is TGTGCCTGGAGTGTAGGGCTAGCAGGCTTGAATGAGCAGTTCTTC. Amino acid sequence: CAWSVGLAGLNEQFF.

The chain has TRBV5-1 and TRBJ2-2; D is possibly TRBD2 (7 bases). Germline loops: CDR1 SGHRS, CDR2 YFSETQ. The V gene lost 6 bases and the J gene lost 0 bases, with 15 bases spanning the gap. The CDR3 totals 16 residues. The CDR3, as DNA: TGCGCCAGCACGGGGCGGGGGACAACGAACACCGGGGAGCTGTTTTTT. Translated: CASTGRGTTNTGELFF. The full variable domain, its missing parts supplied by reference TRBV5-1 and TRBJ2-2, is KAGVTQTPRYLIKTRGQQVTLSCSPISGHRSVSWYQQTPGQGLQFLFEYFSETQRNKGNFPGRFSGRQFSNSRSEMNVSTLELGDSALYLCASTGRGTTNTGELFFGEGSRLTVL.

V gene TRBV6-1 combines with J gene TRBJ2-3, with TRBD2 matching 7 bases. V dropped 1 base and J dropped 2; count of bases not matched to a gene: 0. CDR3 length equals 14 residues. From germline, CDR1 is MNHNS and CDR2 SASEGT. DNA for the CDR3: TGTGCCAGCAGTGAAGGACTAGCCACAGATACGCAGTATTTT. It is translated as CASSEGLATDTQYF.

This chain links TRBV5-4 with TRBJ2-7; 14 bases are a match to TRBD2. V shed 0 bases, J shed 3 bases, and the junction held 2 bases outside the gene matches. Germline values: CDR1 SGHNT, CDR2 YYREEE (reference sequence). The length of the CDR3 is 16 residues. This CDR3 reads CASSLVGLAGGYEQYF. CDR3 coding DNA: TGTGCCAGCAGCTTGGTCGGACTAGCGGGGGGCTACGAGCAGTACTTC.

Ten or more counts support this clone. The V gene is TRBV4-1, the J gene TRBJ2-2; D is possibly TRBD2 (6 bases). Germline lookup yields CDR1 MGHRA and CDR2 YSYEKL. The germline V and J ends were trimmed by 0 bases and 9 bases, with 11 bases remaining between them. This CDR3 is built from 14 residues. CDR3 in amino acids: CASSQERRERELFF. DNA for the CDR3: TGCGCCAGCAGCCAAGAACGGAGGGAGCGGGAGCTGTTTTTT.

V is TRBV6-5 and J is TRBJ2-1; D is perhaps TRBD2 (5 bases). The CDR3 runs to 12 residues. V lost 5 bases and J lost 10, with 12 bases in between. The germline V gene encodes CDR1 MNHEY and CDR2 SVGAGI. The CDR3 DNA is TGTGCCAGCAGTACCGTAGGGAGCGAGCAGTTCTTC. Its translation: CASSTVGSEQFF.

J is TRBJ2-1 and V is TRBV11-2; 7 bases map to TRBD2. The CDR3 runs 17 residues. Trimming took 5 bases from V and 0 from J; bases not matched to a gene: 10. The germline V gene has CDR1 SGHAT and CDR2 FQNNGV. In nucleotides, the CDR3 is TGTGCCAGCAGCGGGGGGGTAGCGGTTCCCTCCTACAATGAGCAGTTCTTC. Residues: CASSGGVAVPSYNEQFF.

This clone has more than one count but fewer than ten. The chain employs TRBV4-1 and TRBJ1-1; D ambiguous. Between the trimmed V and J ends, which lost 0 bases and 6 bases, there was a span of 11 bases. CDR1 MGHRA and CDR2 YSYEKL come from the germline V gene. The CDR3 is 14 residues long. CDR3 in DNA: TGCGCCAGCAGCCAAGATGATCTTGAGGCTGAAGCTTTCTTT. It codes for CASSQDDLEAEAFF.

This clone showed up just a few times. The chain links TRBV19 to TRBJ2-3; TRBD2 matches 9 bases. Germline assignment: CDR1 LNHDA and CDR2 SQIVND (reference sequence). V gave up 6 bases and J gave up 9 bases; unmatched junction bases: 10. This CDR3 contains 14 residues. CDR3: CASRTSGRERTQYF. The CDR3 DNA follows: TGTGCCAGTAGGACTAGCGGCCGAGAACGGACGCAGTATTTT.

V usage is TRBV5-5 and J usage is TRBJ2-2, with a weak D call TRBD2 (6 bases). This CDR3 contains 17 residues. V was cut by 4 bases and J by 4 bases, with 20 bases left in between. CDR1 is SGHKS, CDR2 YYEKEE, per germline (reference sequence). In nucleotides, the CDR3 is TGTGCCAGCAGCGCCCTATCGCTGGCGGGGTTCACCGGGGAGCTGTTTTTT. Protein: CASSALSLAGFTGELFF. The variable domain in full, with the rest retrieved from reference TRBV5-5 and TRBJ2-2, is DAGVTQSPTHLIKTRGQQVTLRCSPISGHKSVSWYQQVLGQGPQFIFQYYEKEERGRGNFPDRFSARQFPNYSSELNVNALLLGDSALYLCASSALSLAGFTGELFFGEGSRLTVL.

This clone was found a few times. This chain joins TRBV5-4 and TRBJ2-2; TRBD1 might be the D (6 bases). CDR3 length equals 13 residues. Per the germline V gene, CDR1 is SGHNT and CDR2 is YYREEE (reference sequence). Trimming took off 2 bases at V and 6 bases at J, with 8 bases between the two ends. The CDR3 region is CASSLQGPGELFF. The CDR3 bases are TGTGCCAGCAGCTTACAGGGTCCCGGGGAGCTGTTTTTT.

The rearrangement links TRBV4-1 to TRBJ1-1, with D possibly being TRBD1 (5 bases). The germline V gene encodes CDR1 MGHRA and CDR2 YSYEKL. The CDR3 is made up of 18 amino acids. V was shortened by 0 bases and J by 1 base, with 18 bases between the two germline ends. DNA for the CDR3: TGCGCCAGCAGCCAAGAGTCATTGGGTCCGACAGAGAACACTGAAGCTTTCTTT. The encoded protein is CASSQESLGPTENTEAFF.

This chain uses TRBV6-1 with TRBJ1-5; no definite D call. Germline CDR1 is MNHNS and CDR2 is SASEGT. The CDR3 is 13 amino acids. Trimming took 2 bases from V and 6 from J, leaving 8 bases between them. The CDR3 spells CASSELPGQPQHF. The CDR3 region has the DNA TGTGCCAGCAGTGAATTGCCAGGTCAGCCCCAGCATTTT.

This clone was picked up a small number of times. The chain's CDR3 is CASSSQGLADSYEQYF. The CDR3 DNA is TGTGCCAGCAGTTCCCAGGGACTAGCGGACTCCTACGAGCAGTACTTC. The rearrangement links TRBV28 to TRBJ2-7; TRBD2 matches 11 bases. CDR3 size: 16 residues. V was clipped by 4 bases and J by 0 bases; unmatched bases: 5. The germline V gene has CDR1 MDHEN and CDR2 SYDVKM. Using reference TRBV28 and TRBJ2-7 for the parts outside the CDR3, the full variable domain is DVKVTQSSRYLVKRTGEKVFLECVQDMDHENMFWYRQDPGLGLRLIYFSYDVKMKEKGDIPEGYSVSREKKERFSLILESASTNQTSMYLCASSSQGLADSYEQYFGPGTRLTVT.

The chain has TRBV18 and TRBJ2-3, with D maybe TRBD2 (6 bases). CDR1 and CDR2 (germline): KGHSH, LQKENI. The CDR3 spans 13 residues. Trimming cost V 6 bases and J 3 bases, with 10 bases left between them. The CDR3 DNA is TGTGCCAGCTCTGCGGGGCAAACAGATACGCAGTATTTT. Translated: CASSAGQTDTQYF.